The 23 T cell receptor beta chains below were found in one sample sequenced in a study of blood T cell repertoires in COVID-19. TCRdb's copy holds only in-frame clones and misses some; the assay was immunoSEQ multiplex PCR. The sample includes 200,000 to 250,000 clones, around nine tenths of them seen just once. The sequencing input was PBMCs or T cells enriched from blood (not recorded which). The receptors originated from a man aged 25 to 45 who had recovered from COVID-19.

This clone showed up just once. V and J are TRBV6-4 and TRBJ2-2; a weak D match, TRBD2 (6 bases). CDR3 length: 17 residues. The germline gives CDR1 MRHNA, CDR2 SNTAGT. Trimming stripped 6 bases from V and 4 bases from J, with 21 bases between. DNA of the CDR3: TGTGCCAGCAGCCCTGACGTCAGGAGGGATAGCACCGGGGAGCTGTTTTTT. Translation: CASSPDVRRDSTGELFF.

The J gene is TRBJ1-1, the V gene TRBV6-5; D uncertain. This CDR3 spans 15 amino acids. V lost 2 bases and J lost 6, with 16 bases in between. CDR1 MNHEY and CDR2 SVGAGI come from the germline V gene. For the CDR3, the DNA is TGTGCCAGCAGTTACGTGTGGGTCCGAGGCTCTGAAGCTTTCTTT. It yields the protein CASSYVWVRGSEAFF.

CDR3 in DNA: TGTGCCAGCAGCTTAGCACCGGGGGCAGTGGGAGGGTACACCTTC. Residues: CASSLAPGAVGGYTF. The chain couples TRBV7-2 to TRBJ1-2; a weak D match, TRBD1 (6 bases). V lost 0 bases and J 11 bases, leaving 19 bases between the germline ends. The length of the CDR3 is 15 residues. Germline CDR1 reads SGHTA; CDR2 reads FQGNSA. Using reference TRBV7-2 and TRBJ1-2 for the parts outside the CDR3, the full variable domain is GAGVSQSPSNKVTEKGKDVELRCDPISGHTALYWYRQSLGQGLEFLIYFQGNSAPDKSGLPSDRFSAERTGGSVSTLTIQRTQQEDSAVYLCASSLAPGAVGGYTFGSGTRLTVV.

This clone showed up just a few times. The J gene is TRBJ1-2, the V gene TRBV28; 11 nucleotides match TRBD1. Germline trimming cut 8 bases from V and 3 bases from J; bases unmatched to any gene: 11. This CDR3 region has 16 residues. CDR1 is MDHEN, CDR2 SYDVKM, per germline. CDR3 sequence: CASAGFRDRGDYGYTF. CDR3 sequence (DNA): TGTGCCAGCGCCGGATTCCGGGACAGGGGGGACTATGGCTACACCTTC.

This clone was picked up a small number of times. Other nucleotide sequences in the sample specify the same CDR3. The V and J genes are TRBV19 and TRBJ1-5, with unresolved D. CDR3 size: 15 residues. V dropped 3 bases and J dropped 1 base, with 10 bases sitting between them. Germline lookup yields CDR1 LNHDA and CDR2 SQIVND (reference sequence). The CDR3 region has the DNA TGTGCCAGTAGTATCGGCCTAGCCAGCAATCAGCCCCAGCATTTT. Its protein product is CASSIGLASNQPQHF.

The J gene is TRBJ2-2, the V gene TRBV19, with D unresolved. This CDR3 is 16 amino acids long. The germline V gene encodes CDR1 LNHDA and CDR2 SQIVND (reference sequence). Deletions cut 7 bases from V and 1 base from J, with 16 bases between. The CDR3 spells CASTPRPGKNTGELFF. The CDR3 DNA sequence: TGTGCCAGTACCCCCCGGCCAGGAAAGAACACCGGGGAGCTGTTTTTT.

The rearrangement uses TRBV2 and TRBJ2-7; 7 bases are shared with TRBD1. Germline V gives CDR1 SNHLY, CDR2 FYNNEI. The length of the CDR3 is 16 residues. With V trimmed by 8 bases and J by 5 bases, 18 bases remained unmatched. The CDR3 here is CASPPAPGRGTNEQYF. The CDR3, as DNA: TGTGCCAGCCCACCCGCACCCGGCAGGGGGACCAACGAGCAGTACTTC. The variable domain in full, completed from reference TRBV2 and TRBJ2-7, reads EPEVTQTPSHQVTQMGQEVILRCVPISNHLYFYWYRQILGQKVEFLVSFYNNEISEKSEIFDDQFSVERPDGSNFTLKIRSTKLEDSAMYFCASPPAPGRGTNEQYFGPGTRLTVT.

This chain uses TRBV7-6 with TRBJ2-1, with 8 positions matching TRBD2. Per germline, CDR1 SGHVS and CDR2 FNYEAQ. J was trimmed by 3 bases and V by 3 bases; bases with no gene match: 4. There are 15 residues in the CDR3. CDR3 residues: CASSLSGSIYNEQFF. The DNA of the CDR3 is TGTGCCAGCAGCTTGAGCGGGAGTATCTACAATGAGCAGTTCTTC. Variable domain in full (rest from reference TRBV7-6 and TRBJ2-1): GAGVSQSPRYKVTKRGQDVALRCDPISGHVSLYWYRQALGQGPEFLTYFNYEAQQDKSGLPNDRFSAERPEGSISTLTIQRTEQRDSAMYRCASSLSGSIYNEQFFGPGTRLTVL.

This chain joins TRBV14 and TRBJ2-1, with D possibly TRBD2 on 6 matching bases. The CDR3 is 16 residues long. In germline, CDR1 is SGHDN, CDR2 FVKESK. V lost 0 bases to trimming and J lost 2 bases, with 11 bases between them. CDR3: CASSQDPLAPYNEQFF. The CDR3 coding sequence is TGTGCCAGCAGCCAAGATCCGCTAGCGCCCTACAATGAGCAGTTCTTC.

This clone has a single count. The V gene is TRBV5-1, the J gene TRBJ1-2; D gene ambiguous. Germline CDR1 and CDR2: SGHRS and YFSETQ. Trimming took off 0 bases at V and 5 bases at J, with 14 bases between the two ends. This CDR3 region has 15 residues. In nucleotides, the CDR3 is TGCGCCAGCAGCTTGGGACGGAGCCGCTCGTATGGCTACACCTTC. Its translation is CASSLGRSRSYGYTF.

The V gene is TRBV3-1 (or the pseudogene TRBV3-2), the J gene TRBJ2-2, with 8 bases fitting TRBD2. CDR1 LGHDT and CDR2 YNNKEL come from the germline V gene (reference sequence). This CDR3 comprises 13 residues. V gave up 6 bases and J gave up 5 bases; unmatched junction bases: 2. CDR3 sequence: CASSRGGTGELFF. For the CDR3, the DNA is TGTGCCAGCAGTCGGGGGGGTACCGGGGAGCTGTTTTTT.

The chain combines TRBV4-3 with TRBJ1-2; 8 positions agree with TRBD1. With 3 bases clipped from V and 7 bases from J, the junction kept 4 bases outside the gene matches. CDR1 is LGHNA and CDR2 is YSLEER in the germline V gene. The CDR3 covers 13 residues. The CDR3, as DNA: TGCGCCAGCAGCCACCGACAGGGGTTTGGCTACACCTTC. Residues: CASSHRQGFGYTF.

This sequence joins TRBV18 and TRBJ1-1, with D unresolved. The CDR3 is 15 residues long. CDR1 and CDR2 (germline): KGHSH, LQKENI. Trimming stripped 3 bases from V and 0 bases from J, with 11 bases between. This CDR3 is CASSPGEKMNTEAFF. CDR3 sequence (DNA): TGTGCCAGCTCACCGGGCGAGAAGATGAACACTGAAGCTTTCTTT.

The chain links TRBV18 to TRBJ1-1; tentative D call: TRBD1 (6 bases). The V end was cut by 2 bases, the J end by 8 bases, with 15 bases between. CDR3 length: 14 residues. Germline V gene sequence: CDR1 KGHSH, CDR2 LQKENI. The CDR3 is CASSPKVQGSEAFF. The CDR3 region has the DNA TGTGCCAGCTCACCAAAGGTACAGGGTTCCGAAGCTTTCTTT. The whole variable domain, remainder taken from reference TRBV18 and TRBJ1-1, is NAGVMQNPRHLVRRRGQEARLRCSPMKGHSHVYWYRQLPEEGLKFMVYLQKENIIDESGMPKERFSAEFPKEGPSILRIQQVVRGDSAAYFCASSPKVQGSEAFFGQGTRLTVV.

This sequence joins TRBV13 and TRBJ1-5; possibly TRBD1 for D (6 bases). There are 14 residues in the CDR3. V was trimmed by 6 bases and J by 9 bases, leaving 18 bases between them. CDR1 PRHDT and CDR2 FYEKMQ come from the germline V gene (reference sequence). The DNA of the CDR3 is TGTGCCAGCAGTCAAAAAGGGGGAACCGCGCCCCAGCATTTT. This sequence encodes CASSQKGGTAPQHF.

The rearrangement links TRBV23-1 to TRBJ2-1, with 8 bases fitting TRBD1. TRBV23-1 is an ORF, with its function uncertain. This CDR3 comprises 16 residues. The ends lost 3 bases at V and 5 bases at J; junction bases unmatched: 9. The CDR3 DNA sequence: TGCGCCAGCAGTCACCGGGGACAGGAGGGGAACAATGAGCAGTTCTTC. Protein sequence: CASSHRGQEGNNEQFF.

This clone appeared a few times. The chain joins TRBV20-1 to TRBJ1-2; D is perhaps TRBD1 (6 bases). This CDR3 has 11 residues. Germline loops: CDR1 DFQATT, CDR2 SNEGSKA (reference sequence). V was clipped by 6 bases and J by 6 bases, with 11 bases between them. The CDR3 region is CSAADSHGYTF. The CDR3 region has the DNA TGCAGTGCAGCGGACAGTCATGGCTACACCTTC.

CDR3 DNA: TGTGCCAGCTCACCGGACAGTATCAATGGCTACACCTTC. Residues: CASSPDSINGYTF. The chain couples TRBV18 to TRBJ1-2, with a tentative D call TRBD1 (6 bases). CDR1 and CDR2 from the germline V gene are KGHSH and LQKENI. V dropped 3 bases and J dropped 6 bases, with 11 bases sitting between them. There are 13 residues in the CDR3.

The V gene is TRBV11-3, the J gene TRBJ2-1; D uncertain. The CDR3 is made up of 14 amino acids. V was pared by 0 bases and J by 2 bases, with 5 bases between. Germline CDR1 and CDR2: SGHNT and YENEEA. CDR3 DNA sequence: TGTGCCAGCAGCTTAGACCGGGCCTACAATGAGCAGTTCTTC. Encoded protein: CASSLDRAYNEQFF.

The gene calls are TRBV6-2 or TRBV6-3 and TRBJ2-7, with D possibly TRBD1 on 5 matching bases. CDR3 size: 14 residues. Trimming took off 4 bases at V and 3 bases at J, with 13 bases between the two ends. Germline V CDR1 and CDR2: MNHEY, SVGEGT. The CDR3: CASSSAGKLYEQYF. CDR3 in DNA: TGTGCCAGCAGTTCGGCAGGGAAACTCTACGAGCAGTACTTC.

The chain recombines TRBV5-1 with TRBJ2-1, with 7 positions matching TRBD1. V was clipped by 4 bases and J by 10 bases; unmatched bases: 5. Germline-derived CDR1 and CDR2 are SGHRS and YFSETQ. This CDR3 is 12 amino acids long. CDR3 coding DNA: TGCGCCAGCAGCGTAGACAGGGTGGAGCAGTTCTTC. This gives the protein CASSVDRVEQFF.

V gene TRBV19 combines with J gene TRBJ2-3, with TRBD1 identical over 10 bases. Unmatched junction bases numbered 12, after V lost 3 bases and J lost 3 bases. This CDR3 region has 18 residues. Germline V gene lookup returns CDR1 LNHDA and CDR2 SQIVND (reference sequence). The CDR3: CASSISSPGTGATDTQYF. CDR3 sequence (DNA): TGTGCCAGTAGTATTTCTAGCCCCGGGACAGGGGCTACAGATACGCAGTATTTT.

The chain joins TRBV28 to TRBJ2-4, with a possible D match to TRBD2 (5 bases). V was shortened by 5 bases and J by 15 bases, with 14 bases between the two germline ends. CDR1 is MDHEN, CDR2 SYDVKM, per germline. The CDR3 sequence is 11 residues long. The CDR3 DNA reads TGTGCCAGCAGTCTACGGACTGGATGGTACTTC. Amino acid sequence: CASSLRTGWYF.